Listed here are 6 T cell receptor beta chains from one sample, sequenced in a study of CD8+ T cells in alopecia areata (dated by TCRdb to the late 2010s). Library preparation employed the immunoSEQ multiplex PCR assay. RNA was extracted from all samples and reverse transcribed into cDNA, which served as template for TCR sequencing. Not all clones reach the TCRdb copy of this immuneACCESS table, which keeps in-frame sequences only. Checked studies attribute under half of the gap to unresolved V genes and leave the rest unexplained. The table for this sample lists over 150,000 clones; roughly 56% of them were counted only once. The ten largest clones represent around 5% of the sample. The sequenced sample consisted of CD8+ T cells sorted from blood. Receptor source: a human donor in good health.

The genes are TRBV30 and TRBJ1-1; TRBD1 aligns across 8 bases. Germline V gene data show CDR1 as GTSNPN and CDR2 as SVGIG (reference sequence). This CDR3 has 13 residues. The V segment lost 1 base and the J segment 3 bases; nucleotides outside the gene matches: 1. CDR3 residues: CAWSEQGDTEAFF. DNA for the CDR3: TGTGCCTGGAGTGAACAGGGGGACACTGAAGCTTTCTTT.

The J gene is TRBJ1-2, the V gene TRBV7-9, with a possible D match to TRBD1 (5 bases). CDR3 size: 12 residues. Germline assignment: CDR1 SEHNR and CDR2 FQNEAQ (reference sequence). With 2 bases removed from V and 8 bases from J, the gap between germline ends came to 9 bases. CDR3 sequence reads: CASSLRGDGYTF. Written as DNA, the CDR3 is TGTGCCAGCAGCTTAAGGGGTGACGGCTACACCTTC.

This clone was seen a few times. The CDR3 DNA reads as TGTGCCAGCACCTGGACTAGCGGGGGTTATGAGCAGTTCTTC. Encoded protein: CASTWTSGGYEQFF. The V and J genes are TRBV6-1 and TRBJ2-1; TRBD2 aligns across 13 bases. This CDR3 is 14 amino acids long. CDR1 is MNHNS, CDR2 SASEGT, per germline. V lost 7 bases to trimming and J lost 8 bases; unmatched junction nucleotides: 5.

The CDR3 region has the DNA TGTGCCAGCAGCGAGTCGGGACAGGGTGACGAGCAGTACTTC. Its translation is CASSESGQGDEQYF. The V gene is TRBV13, the J gene TRBJ2-7; 9 nucleotides align to TRBD1. Losses at the gene ends were 5 bases for V and 5 bases for J; bases not matched to a gene: 7. Germline CDR1 is PRHDT and CDR2 is FYEKMQ (reference sequence). This CDR3 is 14 amino acids long.

The chain uses TRBV2 and TRBJ2-7; TRBD1 agrees at 8 bases. With V trimmed by 4 bases and J by 6 bases, 2 bases remained unmatched. The CDR3 length is 12 residues. CDR1 and CDR2 (germline): SNHLY, FYNNEI. The CDR3 DNA reads as TGTGCCAGCAGTGCAACAGGGGGCGAGCAGTACTTC. Translated, it gives CASSATGGEQYF.

The rearrangement links TRBV13 to TRBJ2-1; D gene ambiguous. The germline V gene has CDR1 PRHDT and CDR2 FYEKMQ (reference sequence). V lost 1 base and J lost 5, with 6 bases in between. The CDR3 loop spans 13 amino acids. Here the CDR3 reads CASSLVIHNEQFF. The DNA of the CDR3 is TGTGCCAGCAGCTTAGTGATACACAATGAGCAGTTCTTC.